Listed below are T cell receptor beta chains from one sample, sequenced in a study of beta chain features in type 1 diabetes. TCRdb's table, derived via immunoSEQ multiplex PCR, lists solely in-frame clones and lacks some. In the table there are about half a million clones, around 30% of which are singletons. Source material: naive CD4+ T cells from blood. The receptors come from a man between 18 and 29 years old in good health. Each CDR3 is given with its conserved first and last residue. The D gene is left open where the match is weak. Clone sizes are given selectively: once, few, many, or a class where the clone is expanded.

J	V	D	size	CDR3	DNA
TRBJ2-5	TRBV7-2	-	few	CASSLHGTPETQYF	TGTGCCAGCAGCTTACACGGGACACCCGAGACCCAGTACTTC
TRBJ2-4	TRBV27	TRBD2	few	CATFLGRGAKNIQYF	TGTGCCACCTTTCTGGGGAGGGGAGCCAAAAACATTCAGTACTTC
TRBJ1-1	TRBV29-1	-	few	CSVERRGEFTEAFF	TGCAGCGTTGAGAGGAGAGGAGAATTCACTGAAGCTTTCTTT
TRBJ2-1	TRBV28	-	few	CASSPLDSYNEQFF	TGTGCCAGCAGCCCGTTAGACTCCTACAATGAGCAGTTCTTC
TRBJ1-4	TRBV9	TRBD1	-	CASSTGTGSEKLFF	TGTGCCAGCAGTACCGGGACAGGGAGTGAAAAACTGTTTTTT
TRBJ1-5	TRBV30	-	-	CAWSSRGGQPQHF	TGTGCCTGGAGTTCCAGGGGAGGTCAGCCCCAGCATTTT
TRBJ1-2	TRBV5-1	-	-	CASSLAAREYGYTF	TGCGCCAGCAGCTTGGCGGCCAGGGAGTATGGCTACACCTTC
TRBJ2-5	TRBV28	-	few	CASSLKETQYF	TGTGCCAGCAGTTTAAAGGAGACCCAGTACTTC
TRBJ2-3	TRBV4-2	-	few	CATRTGGDTQYF	TGTGCCACTAGGACGGGCGGAGATACGCAGTATTTT
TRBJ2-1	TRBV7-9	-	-	CASSNRREINEQFF	TGTGCCAGCAGCAACCGAAGAGAAATCAATGAGCAGTTCTTC
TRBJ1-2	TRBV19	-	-	CASSPRMGDYGYTF	TGTGCCAGTAGTCCGCGGATGGGGGACTATGGCTACACCTTC
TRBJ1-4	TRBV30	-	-	CAWMSGATNEKLFF	TGTGCCTGGATGTCGGGTGCAACTAATGAAAAACTGTTTTTT
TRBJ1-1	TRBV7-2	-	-	CASSLSGNTEAFF	TGTGCCAGCAGCTTAAGTGGGAACACTGAAGCTTTCTTT
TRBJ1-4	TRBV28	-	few	CASSNPDEKLFF	TGTGCCAGCTCGAACCCTGATGAAAAACTGTTTTTT
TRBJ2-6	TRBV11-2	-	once	CASRKGTSGANVLTF	TGTGCCAGCAGAAAGGGAACCTCTGGGGCCAACGTCCTGACTTTC
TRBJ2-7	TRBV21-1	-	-	CASSKREGFPPYEQYF	TGTGCCAGCAGCAAAAGAGAGGGTTTCCCGCCCTACGAGCAGTACTTC
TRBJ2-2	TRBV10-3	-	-	CAISTSRGEVNTGELFF	TGTGCCATCAGTACCTCACGAGGGGAGGTGAACACCGGGGAGCTGTTTTTT
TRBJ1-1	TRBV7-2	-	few	CASSLTAQAEAFF	TGTGCCAGCAGCTTGACTGCCCAAGCTGAAGCTTTCTTT
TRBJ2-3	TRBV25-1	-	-	CASSDLRTDTQYF	TGTGCCAGCAGTGACCTCAGAACAGATACGCAGTATTTT
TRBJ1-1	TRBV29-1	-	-	CSVENTEAFF	TGCAGCGTTGAGAACACTGAAGCTTTCTTT
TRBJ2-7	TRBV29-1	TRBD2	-	CSVQTGLAGFDEQYF	TGCAGCGTCCAAACCGGACTAGCGGGATTCGACGAGCAGTACTTC
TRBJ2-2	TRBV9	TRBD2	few	CASCPGTSVTGELFF	TGTGCCAGCTGCCCCGGGACTAGCGTAACCGGGGAGCTGTTTTTT
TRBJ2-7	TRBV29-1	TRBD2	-	CSVSGDGSSYEQYF	TGCAGCGTTAGCGGGGACGGCAGCTCCTACGAGCAGTACTTC
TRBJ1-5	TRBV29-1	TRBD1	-	CSVIQGAASNQPQHF	TGCAGCGTCATACAGGGGGCTGCGAGCAATCAGCCCCAGCATTTT
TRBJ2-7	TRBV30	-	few	CAWSGLLLADEQYF	TGTGCCTGGAGTGGCTTACTCCTGGCGGACGAGCAGTACTTC
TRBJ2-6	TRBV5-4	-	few	CASSASQNSGANVLTF	TGTGCCAGCAGCGCCTCCCAGAATTCTGGGGCCAACGTCCTGACTTTC
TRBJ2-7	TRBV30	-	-	CAWSFFQPGPLTDEQYF	TGTGCCTGGAGTTTCTTTCAACCGGGACCTCTGACTGACGAGCAGTACTTC
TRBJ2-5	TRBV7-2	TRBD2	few	CASSPLAVGQETQYF	TGTGCCAGCAGCCCACTAGCGGTGGGACAAGAGACCCAGTACTTC
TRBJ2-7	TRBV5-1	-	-	CASSLAPEFQYEQYF	TGCGCCAGCAGCTTGGCTCCAGAATTCCAGTACGAGCAGTACTTC
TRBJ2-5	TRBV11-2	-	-	CASSFDHETQYF	TGTGCCAGCAGCTTCGATCATGAGACCCAGTACTTC
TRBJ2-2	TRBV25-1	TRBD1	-	CASRAGQANTGELFF	TGTGCCAGCAGAGCCGGACAGGCGAACACCGGGGAGCTGTTTTTT
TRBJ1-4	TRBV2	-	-	CASSARGEKLFF	TGTGCCAGCAGTGCCCGAGGGGAAAAACTGTTTTTT
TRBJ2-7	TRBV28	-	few	CASSVTYEQYF	TGTGCCAGCAGTGTAACCTACGAGCAGTACTTC
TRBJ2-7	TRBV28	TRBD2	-	CASSPPGGATGKQYF	TGTGCCAGCAGTCCCCCCGGGGGGGCCACTGGCAAGCAGTACTTC
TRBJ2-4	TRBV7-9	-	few	CASSPRELAKNIQYF	TGTGCCAGCAGCCCCCGGGAGCTAGCCAAAAACATTCAGTACTTC
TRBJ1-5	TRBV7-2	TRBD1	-	CASSHRQGAQPQHF	TGTGCCAGCAGCCATAGACAGGGCGCTCAGCCCCAGCATTTT
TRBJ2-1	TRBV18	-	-	CASSPTRSSYNEQFF	TGTGCCAGCTCACCGACTAGGTCCTCCTACAATGAGCAGTTCTTC
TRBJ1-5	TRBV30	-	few	CAWSTGEPQHF	TGTGCCTGGAGTACCGGCGAGCCCCAGCATTTT
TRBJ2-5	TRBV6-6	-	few	CASSYSSLAGETQYF	TGTGCCAGCAGTTACTCGAGCCTAGCTGGAGAGACCCAGTACTTC
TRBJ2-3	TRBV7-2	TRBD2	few	CASSLLAGLHTDTQYF	TGTGCCAGCAGCTTACTAGCGGGACTCCACACAGATACGCAGTATTTT
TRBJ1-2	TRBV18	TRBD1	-	CASSPTGDQDGYTF	TGTGCCAGCTCACCGACAGGGGACCAGGATGGCTACACCTTC
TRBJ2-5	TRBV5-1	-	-	CASSLFTEQETQYF	TGCGCCAGCAGCTTGTTTACAGAGCAAGAGACCCAGTACTTC
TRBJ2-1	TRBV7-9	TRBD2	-	CASSLDLAGGEMEQFF	TGTGCCAGCAGCTTAGATTTAGCGGGAGGCGAAATGGAGCAGTTCTTC
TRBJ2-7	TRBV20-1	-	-	CSASYSNEQYF	TGCAGTGCTAGTTACAGCAACGAGCAGTACTTC
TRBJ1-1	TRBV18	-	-	CASSPGDMNTEAFF	TGTGCCAGCTCACCAGGGGATATGAACACTGAAGCTTTCTTT
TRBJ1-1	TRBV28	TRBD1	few	CASSARGHRTEAFF	TGTGCCAGCAGTGCCAGGGGGCATAGGACTGAAGCTTTCTTT